This note documents a single TCR beta chain sequence. The data were obtained in a study of T cell responses to AZD1222 COVID-19 vaccine. Libraries were prepared by immunoSEQ multiplex PCR; TCRdb keeps only in-frame clonotypes and omits some of them. The data contain some 110,000 clones, about 80% of them singletons. Sequenced material: peripheral blood, taken on day 0 of AZD1222 vaccination. The receptor was derived from an adult in good health.

CDR3 region: CASSSLNQPQHF. The CDR3 DNA is TGTGCCAGCAGCTCGCTAAATCAGCCCCAGCATTTT. The gene calls are TRBV5-8 and TRBJ1-5; no clear D gene. V was cut by 3 bases and J by 4 bases, with 5 bases left in between. This CDR3 comprises 12 residues. The germline gives CDR1 SGHTS, CDR2 YDEGEE.